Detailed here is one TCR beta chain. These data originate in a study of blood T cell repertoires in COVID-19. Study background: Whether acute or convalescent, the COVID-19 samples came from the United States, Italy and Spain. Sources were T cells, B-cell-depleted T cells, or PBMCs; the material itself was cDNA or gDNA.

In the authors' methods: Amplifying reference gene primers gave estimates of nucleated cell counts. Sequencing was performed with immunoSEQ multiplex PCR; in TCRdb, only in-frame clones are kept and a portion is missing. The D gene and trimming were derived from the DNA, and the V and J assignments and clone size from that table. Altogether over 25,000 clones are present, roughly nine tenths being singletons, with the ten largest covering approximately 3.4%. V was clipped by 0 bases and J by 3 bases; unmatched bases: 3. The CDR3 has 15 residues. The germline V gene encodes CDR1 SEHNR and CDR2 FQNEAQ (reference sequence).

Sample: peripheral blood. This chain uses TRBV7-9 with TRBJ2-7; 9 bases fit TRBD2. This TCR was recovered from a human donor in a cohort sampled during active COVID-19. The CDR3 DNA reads TGTGCCAGCAGCTTAGCGCTAGCGGGGAGCTACGAGCAGTACTTC. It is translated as CASSLALAGSYEQYF.